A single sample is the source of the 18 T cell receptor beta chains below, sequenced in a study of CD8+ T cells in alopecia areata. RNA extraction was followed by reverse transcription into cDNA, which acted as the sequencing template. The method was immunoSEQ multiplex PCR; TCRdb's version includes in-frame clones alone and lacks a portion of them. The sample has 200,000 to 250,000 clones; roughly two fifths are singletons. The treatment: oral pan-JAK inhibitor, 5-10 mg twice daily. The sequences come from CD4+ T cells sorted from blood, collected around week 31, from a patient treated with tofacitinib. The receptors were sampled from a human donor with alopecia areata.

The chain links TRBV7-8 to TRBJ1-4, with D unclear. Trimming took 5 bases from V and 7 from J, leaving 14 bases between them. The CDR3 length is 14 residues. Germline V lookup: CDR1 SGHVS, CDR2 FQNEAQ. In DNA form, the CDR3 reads TGTGCCAGCAGCCAGACGCTGATGGGTGAAAAACTGTTTTTT. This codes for CASSQTLMGEKLFF.

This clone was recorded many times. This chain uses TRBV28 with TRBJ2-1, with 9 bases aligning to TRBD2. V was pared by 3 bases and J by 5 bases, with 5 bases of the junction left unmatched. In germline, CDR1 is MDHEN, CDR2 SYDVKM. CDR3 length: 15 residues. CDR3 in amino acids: CASSFRGRDNNEQFF. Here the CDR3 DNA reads TGTGCCAGCAGTTTCCGCGGGAGGGATAACAATGAGCAGTTCTTC.

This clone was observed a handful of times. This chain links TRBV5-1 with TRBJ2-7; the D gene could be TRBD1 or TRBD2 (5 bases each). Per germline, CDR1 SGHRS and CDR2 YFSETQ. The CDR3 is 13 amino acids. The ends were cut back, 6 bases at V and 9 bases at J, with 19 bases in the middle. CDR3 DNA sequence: TGCGCCAGCACTACCGAAGGGGACCGGGCGCAGTACTTC. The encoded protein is CASTTEGDRAQYF.

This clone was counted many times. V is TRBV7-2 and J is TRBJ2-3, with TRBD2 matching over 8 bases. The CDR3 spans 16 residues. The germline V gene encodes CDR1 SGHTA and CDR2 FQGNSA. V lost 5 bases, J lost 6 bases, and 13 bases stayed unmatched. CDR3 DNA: TGTGCCAGCAGCCTTCAAGCGGGGGTCCTCGGGGATACGCAGTATTTT. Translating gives CASSLQAGVLGDTQYF.

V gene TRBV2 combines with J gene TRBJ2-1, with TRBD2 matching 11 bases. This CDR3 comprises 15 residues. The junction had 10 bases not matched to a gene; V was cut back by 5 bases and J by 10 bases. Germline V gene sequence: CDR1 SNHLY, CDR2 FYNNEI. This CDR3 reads CASSQTGTSGREQFF. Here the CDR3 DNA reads TGTGCCAGCAGTCAGACCGGGACTAGCGGAAGAGAGCAGTTCTTC.

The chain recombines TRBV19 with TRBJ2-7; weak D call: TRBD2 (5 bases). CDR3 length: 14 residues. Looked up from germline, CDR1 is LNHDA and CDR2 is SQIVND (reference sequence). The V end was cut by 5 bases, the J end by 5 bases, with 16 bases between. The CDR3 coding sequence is TGTGCCAGTAGTTACGGCGGAGGTGACGACGAGCAGTACTTC. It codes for CASSYGGGDDEQYF. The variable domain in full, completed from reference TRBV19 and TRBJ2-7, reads DGGITQSPKYLFRKEGQNVTLSCEQNLNHDAMYWYRQDPGQGLRLIYYSQIVNDFQKGDIAEGYSVSREKKESFPLTVTSAQKNPTAFYLCASSYGGGDDEQYFGPGTRLTVT.

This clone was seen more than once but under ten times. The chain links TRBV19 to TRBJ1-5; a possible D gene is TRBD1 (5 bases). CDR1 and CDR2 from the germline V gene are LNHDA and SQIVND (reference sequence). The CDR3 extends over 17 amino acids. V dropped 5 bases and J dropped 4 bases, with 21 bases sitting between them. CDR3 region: CASSPFFRDVVNQPQHF. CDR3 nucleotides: TGTGCCAGTAGTCCGTTCTTCCGGGACGTAGTTAATCAGCCCCAGCATTTT. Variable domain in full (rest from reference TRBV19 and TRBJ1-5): DGGITQSPKYLFRKEGQNVTLSCEQNLNHDAMYWYRQDPGQGLRLIYYSQIVNDFQKGDIAEGYSVSREKKESFPLTVTSAQKNPTAFYLCASSPFFRDVVNQPQHFGDGTRLSIL.

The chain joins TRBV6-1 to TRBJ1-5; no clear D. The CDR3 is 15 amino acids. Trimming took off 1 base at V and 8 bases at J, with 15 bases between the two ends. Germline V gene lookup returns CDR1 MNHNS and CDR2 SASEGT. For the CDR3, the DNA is TGTGCCAGCAGTGAAGTTAGGAAGGGAGGTGAGCCCCAGCATTTT. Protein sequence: CASSEVRKGGEPQHF.

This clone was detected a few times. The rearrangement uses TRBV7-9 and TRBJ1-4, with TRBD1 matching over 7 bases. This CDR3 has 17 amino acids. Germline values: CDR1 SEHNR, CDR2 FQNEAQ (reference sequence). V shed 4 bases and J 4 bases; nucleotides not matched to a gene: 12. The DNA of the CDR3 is TGTGCCAGCAGCTCCGGACAGGCGACCCTATTTAATGAAAAACTGTTTTTT. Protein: CASSSGQATLFNEKLFF.

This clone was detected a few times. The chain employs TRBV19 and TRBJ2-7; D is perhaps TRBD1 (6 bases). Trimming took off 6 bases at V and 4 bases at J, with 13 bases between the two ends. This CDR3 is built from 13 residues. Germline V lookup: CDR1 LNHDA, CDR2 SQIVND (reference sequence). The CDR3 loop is CASRSEQGYEQYF. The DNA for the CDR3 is TGTGCCAGTAGGTCCGAACAGGGATACGAGCAGTACTTC.

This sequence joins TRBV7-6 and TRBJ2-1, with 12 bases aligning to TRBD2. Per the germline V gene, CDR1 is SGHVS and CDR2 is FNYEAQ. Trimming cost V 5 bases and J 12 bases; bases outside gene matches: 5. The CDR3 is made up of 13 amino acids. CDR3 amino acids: CASSTLAGGPQFF. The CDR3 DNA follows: TGTGCCAGCAGCACCCTAGCGGGAGGGCCGCAGTTCTTC. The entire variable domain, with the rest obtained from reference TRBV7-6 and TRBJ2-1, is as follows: GAGVSQSPRYKVTKRGQDVALRCDPISGHVSLYWYRQALGQGPEFLTYFNYEAQQDKSGLPNDRFSAERPEGSISTLTIQRTEQRDSAMYRCASSTLAGGPQFFGPGTRLTVL.

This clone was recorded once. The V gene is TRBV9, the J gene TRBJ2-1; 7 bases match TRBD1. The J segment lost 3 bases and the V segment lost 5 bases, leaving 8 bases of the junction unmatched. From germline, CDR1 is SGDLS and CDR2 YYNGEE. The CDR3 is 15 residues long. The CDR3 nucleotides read TGTGCCAGCAGTGACCGGGACAGTATCTACAATGAGCAGTTCTTC. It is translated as CASSDRDSIYNEQFF.

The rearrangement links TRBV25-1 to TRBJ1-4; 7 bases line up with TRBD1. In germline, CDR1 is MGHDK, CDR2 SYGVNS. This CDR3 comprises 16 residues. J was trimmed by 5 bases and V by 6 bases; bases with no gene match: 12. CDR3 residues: CASSRTSTGTNEKLFF. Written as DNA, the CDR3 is TGTGCCAGCAGCCGAACCTCGACAGGGACAAATGAAAAACTGTTTTTT.

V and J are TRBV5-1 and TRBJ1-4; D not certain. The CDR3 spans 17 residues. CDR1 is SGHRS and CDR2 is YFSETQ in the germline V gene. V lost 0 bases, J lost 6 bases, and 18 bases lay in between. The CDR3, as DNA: TGCGCCAGCAGCTTGGGGCCAGGTCCTACCGGGTATGAAAAACTGTTTTTT. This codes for CASSLGPGPTGYEKLFF.

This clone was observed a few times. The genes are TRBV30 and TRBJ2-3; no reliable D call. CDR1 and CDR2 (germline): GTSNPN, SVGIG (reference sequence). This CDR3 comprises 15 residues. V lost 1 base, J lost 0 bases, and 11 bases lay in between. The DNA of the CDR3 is TGTGCCTGGAGTGGGGCTGGCGGTAGCACAGATACGCAGTATTTT. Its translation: CAWSGAGGSTDTQYF.

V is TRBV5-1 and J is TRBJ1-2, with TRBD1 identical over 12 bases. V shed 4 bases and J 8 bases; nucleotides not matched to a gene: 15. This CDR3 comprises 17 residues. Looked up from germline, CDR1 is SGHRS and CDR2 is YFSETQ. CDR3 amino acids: CASSLPGTGGAQVGYTF. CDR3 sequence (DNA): TGCGCCAGCAGCCTCCCCGGGACAGGGGGCGCACAGGTCGGCTACACCTTC.

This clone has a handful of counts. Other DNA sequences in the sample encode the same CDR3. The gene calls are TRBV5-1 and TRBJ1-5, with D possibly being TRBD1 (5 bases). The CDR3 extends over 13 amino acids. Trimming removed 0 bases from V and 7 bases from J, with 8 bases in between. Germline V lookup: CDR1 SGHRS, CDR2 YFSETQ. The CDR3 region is CASSLGGGQPQHF. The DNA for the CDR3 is TGCGCCAGCAGCTTGGGCGGGGGACAGCCCCAGCATTTT.

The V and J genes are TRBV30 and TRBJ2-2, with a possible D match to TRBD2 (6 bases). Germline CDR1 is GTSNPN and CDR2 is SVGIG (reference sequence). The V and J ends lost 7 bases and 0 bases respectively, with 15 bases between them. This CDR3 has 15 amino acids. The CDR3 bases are TGTGCCTCCCGGGCCCGGGGGTCGAACACCGGGGAGCTGTTTTTT. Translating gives CASRARGSNTGELFF.